This entry lists 22 T cell receptor beta chains sequenced from one sample in a study of T cell changes during pregnancy in multiple sclerosis. The data were produced by immunoSEQ multiplex PCR, yet TCRdb's version contains in-frame clones alone and is incomplete. The sample has roughly 30,000 clones, 89% seen once. This specimen was CD8+ T cells from peripheral blood mononuclear cells, taken in the first trimester of pregnancy. The receptors stem from a female donor with multiple sclerosis, enrolled in a pregnancy study.

J is TRBJ2-7 and V is TRBV11-2; a weak D match, TRBD1 (5 bases). The germline gives CDR1 SGHAT, CDR2 FQNNGV. V was trimmed by 3 bases and J by 4 bases, leaving 10 bases between them. The CDR3 loop spans 13 amino acids. The CDR3 DNA follows: TGTGCCAGCAGCTTCGACAGCGATTACGAGCAGTACTTC. The encoded protein is CASSFDSDYEQYF.

This clone has more than one count but fewer than ten. The gene calls are TRBV5-1 and TRBJ1-5, with 9 bases matching TRBD1. Losses at the gene ends were 4 bases for V and 7 bases for J; bases not matched to a gene: 6. The CDR3 totals 14 residues. CDR1 is SGHRS and CDR2 is YFSETQ in the germline V gene. In DNA form, the CDR3 reads TGCGCCAGCAGCAGTGGACAGGGGATCCAGCCCCAGCATTTT. Translated, it gives CASSSGQGIQPQHF.

CDR3 DNA sequence: TGTGCCAGCCGGACAGACAACATGAACACTGAAGCTTTCTTT. Its protein is CASRTDNMNTEAFF. V and J are TRBV27 and TRBJ1-1, with D possibly matching TRBD1 (6 bases). CDR1 and CDR2 from the germline V gene are MNHEY and SMNVEV (reference sequence). The CDR3 runs to 14 residues. Trimming cost V 8 bases and J 0 bases, with 13 bases left between them.

The rearrangement uses TRBV13 and TRBJ2-1; TRBD2 matches at 12 bases. Trimming took 4 bases from V and 3 from J; bases not matched to a gene: 4. The germline V gene has CDR1 PRHDT and CDR2 FYEKMQ (reference sequence). The length of the CDR3 is 16 residues. The CDR3 bases are TGTGCCAGCAGCTCGCAACTAGCGGGGGGCTACAATGAGCAGTTCTTC. This translates into CASSSQLAGGYNEQFF. Full variable domain (outside the CDR3, taken from reference TRBV13 and TRBJ2-1): AAGVIQSPRHLIKEKRETATLKCYPIPRHDTVYWYQQGPGQDPQFLISFYEKMQSDKGSIPDRFSAQQFSDYHSELNMSSLELGDSALYFCASSSQLAGGYNEQFFGPGTRLTVL.

The chain links TRBV9 to TRBJ2-1, with a possible D match to TRBD2 (6 bases). This CDR3 is built from 19 residues. With 3 bases removed from V and 0 bases from J, the gap between germline ends came to 22 bases. The germline gives CDR1 SGDLS, CDR2 YYNGEE. This CDR3 reads CASSAEGSGAGLSYNEQFF. The CDR3 nucleotides read TGTGCCAGCAGCGCCGAGGGCTCGGGCGCGGGACTCTCCTACAATGAGCAGTTCTTC.

V usage is TRBV19 and J usage is TRBJ1-1; D remains unclear. The CDR3 runs 15 residues. Trimming pared 1 base from V and 4 bases from J, leaving 13 bases between. CDR1 and CDR2 (germline): LNHDA, SQIVND (reference sequence). CDR3 DNA: TGTGCCAGTAGTATAGTCCAAGTACCGGGCACTGAAGCTTTCTTT. This encodes CASSIVQVPGTEAFF.

This rearrangement joins TRBV28 to TRBJ1-5, with TRBD1 as a possible D gene (6 bases). Trimming took off 5 bases at V and 6 bases at J, with 11 bases between the two ends. The CDR3 extends over 13 amino acids. In germline, CDR1 is MDHEN, CDR2 SYDVKM. The CDR3 coding sequence is TGTGCCAGCAGTCCCCGAGGGGGTCAGCCCCAGCATTTT. Amino acids: CASSPRGGQPQHF.

The V and J genes are TRBV19 and TRBJ1-3; perhaps TRBD1 as D (6 bases). V lost 4 bases and J lost 0, with 13 bases in between. Germline loops: CDR1 LNHDA, CDR2 SQIVND (reference sequence). CDR3 length equals 16 residues. CDR3 DNA sequence: TGTGCCAGTAGTACCCGGGACATAGGCTCTGGAAACACCATATATTTT. This codes for CASSTRDIGSGNTIYF.

J is TRBJ2-2 and V is TRBV4-2, with 8 bases that match TRBD2. The CDR3 length is 16 residues. CDR1 is LGHNA and CDR2 is YNFKEQ in the germline V gene. Trimming at V came to 6 bases and at J to 3 bases, leaving 9 bases not matched to a gene. The CDR3 DNA follows: TGTGCCAGCAGACCGGGACTAGACCGAGACACCGGGGAGCTGTTTTTT. Translation gives CASRPGLDRDTGELFF.

This clone was picked up one time. V usage is TRBV28 and J usage is TRBJ2-1; possible D gene TRBD1, 5 bases. The CDR3 consists of 15 residues. Germline V CDR1 and CDR2: MDHEN, SYDVKM. V dropped 1 base and J dropped 7 bases, with 14 bases sitting between them. The CDR3 coding sequence is TGTGCCAGCAGTTTATTACCACAGGTTGTAAATGAGCAGTTCTTC. Protein: CASSLLPQVVNEQFF.

The J gene is TRBJ1-4, the V gene TRBV4-3; no clear D gene. V dropped 0 bases and J dropped 8 bases, with 7 bases sitting between them. The CDR3 has 13 residues. Germline CDR1 LGHNA, CDR2 YSLEER. CDR3 region: CASSQDRGEKLFF. As DNA, the CDR3 is TGCGCCAGCAGCCAAGATCGAGGAGAAAAACTGTTTTTT.

J is TRBJ2-1 and V is TRBV4-1; the D is unclear. Germline V gives CDR1 MGHRA, CDR2 YSYEKL. The CDR3 totals 16 residues. The V end lost 0 bases, the J end lost 2 bases, and 11 bases lay between the germline ends. CDR3 region: CASSQDKWSTYNEQFF. The CDR3 nucleotides are TGCGCCAGCAGCCAAGATAAGTGGAGCACCTACAATGAGCAGTTCTTC.

The genes are TRBV2 and TRBJ2-1; 7 nucleotides match TRBD1. V shed 9 bases, J shed 0 bases, and the junction held 2 bases outside the gene matches. CDR1 and CDR2 (germline): SNHLY, FYNNEI. The CDR3 runs 13 residues. The CDR3 nucleotides are TGTGCCAGGACAGGGTACTCCTACAATGAGCAGTTCTTC. This codes for CARTGYSYNEQFF.

This clone was observed once. J is TRBJ2-5 and V is TRBV5-4, with 7 bases fitting TRBD2. Judging by the DNA end, TRBJ2-7 fits better; the J call may be wrong. Looked up from germline, CDR1 is SGHNT and CDR2 is YYREEE (reference sequence). The CDR3 consists of 16 residues. CDR3 sequence (DNA): TGTGCCAGCAGCTTGGATTTTAGCGGGTACTCCTACGAGCAGTACTTC. Translating it yields CASSLDFSGYSYEQYF.

The gene calls are TRBV21-1 and TRBJ2-7; TRBD2 is the table's D call and was not checked against the DNA. TRBV21-1 is reported as a pseudogene. CDR3 length: 20 residues. CDR3 in amino acids: CASNNYPRWRETPNPYEQYF. Here the CDR3 DNA reads TGTGCCAGCAACAACTATCCTAGATGGCGGGAGACCCCGAATCCCTACGAGCAGTACTTC.

The chain uses TRBV4-1 and TRBJ2-7; 13 bases match TRBD2. The CDR3 runs to 17 residues. V lost 6 bases to trimming and J lost 4 bases; unmatched junction nucleotides: 12. Per the germline V gene, CDR1 is MGHRA and CDR2 is YSYEKL. DNA for the CDR3: TGCGCCAGCAGACCCCACCCCGGGACTAGCGGGAATTACGAGCAGTACTTC. Protein product: CASRPHPGTSGNYEQYF.

The chain carries TRBV5-6 and TRBJ2-7; D might be TRBD1 (5 bases). Trimming cost V 3 bases and J 2 bases, with 15 bases left between them. CDR3 size: 15 residues. Germline CDR1 SGHDT, CDR2 YYEEEE. CDR3 nucleotides: TGTGCCAGCAGCTCGCGTCGGACAAGAACCTACGAGCAGTACTTC. This codes for CASSSRRTRTYEQYF.

V is TRBV9 and J is TRBJ2-7; tentatively, D is TRBD1 (5 bases). Trimming took 3 bases from V and 1 from J, leaving 8 bases between them. Germline V lookup: CDR1 SGDLS, CDR2 YYNGEE. The CDR3 length is 13 residues. The CDR3 DNA reads TGTGCCAGCAGCGCCGGACATTCCTACGAGCAGTACTTC. Translation: CASSAGHSYEQYF.

A remark on this clone: At one boundary the junction diverges from the germline segment, which might be a read error. The chain combines TRBV7-7 with TRBJ2-7; D is possibly TRBD2 (5 bases). Per germline, CDR1 SSHAT and CDR2 FNYEAQ (reference sequence). The CDR3 spans 14 residues. CDR3 sequence (DNA): TGTGCTAGCAGCTTAGTTTCGAGGGAAGGCGAGCAGTACTTC. It codes for CASSLVSREGEQYF. The entire variable domain, with the rest obtained from reference TRBV7-7 and TRBJ2-7, is as follows: GAGVSQSPRYKVTKRGQDVTLRCDPISSHATLYWYQQALGQGPEFLTYFNYEAQPDKSGLPSDRFSAERPEGSISTLTIQRTEQRDSAMYRCASSLVSREGEQYFGPGTRLTVT.

This clone came up once. J is TRBJ2-2 and V is TRBV7-9, with TRBD2 as a possible D gene (6 bases). Germline V gene lookup returns CDR1 SEHNR and CDR2 FQNEAQ (reference sequence). V lost 1 base, J lost 0 bases, and 12 bases lay in between. The CDR3 length is 17 residues. The CDR3 region is CASSLGGGTSNTGELFF. The CDR3 DNA reads TGTGCCAGCAGCTTAGGGGGCGGGACCTCGAACACCGGGGAGCTGTTTTTT.

The chain is built from TRBV6-1 and TRBJ1-2, with TRBD1 identical over 7 bases. This CDR3 has 13 residues. The ends lost 7 bases at V and 5 bases at J; junction bases unmatched: 7. Germline lookup yields CDR1 MNHNS and CDR2 SASEGT. The CDR3 coding sequence is TGTGCCAGCAACCGACAGGGTGTTTATGGCTACACCTTC. Its translation is CASNRQGVYGYTF.

The sample holds a few counts of this clone. This rearrangement joins TRBV5-4 to TRBJ2-7; possible D gene TRBD1, 6 bases. Trimming stripped 3 bases from V and 9 bases from J, with 10 bases between. The germline V gene has CDR1 SGHNT and CDR2 YYREEE (reference sequence). The CDR3 extends over 11 amino acids. In DNA, the CDR3 is TGTGCCAGCAGCTGGGACACGCGGCAGTACTTC. Translating it yields CASSWDTRQYF.